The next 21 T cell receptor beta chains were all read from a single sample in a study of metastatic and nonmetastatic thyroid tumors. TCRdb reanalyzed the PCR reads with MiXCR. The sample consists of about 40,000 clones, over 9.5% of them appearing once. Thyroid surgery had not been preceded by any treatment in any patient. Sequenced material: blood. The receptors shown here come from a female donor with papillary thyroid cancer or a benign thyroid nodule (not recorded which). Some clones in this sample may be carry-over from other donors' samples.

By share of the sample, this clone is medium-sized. CDR3 region: CSARDRIAGGGEQFF. The CDR3, as DNA: TGCAGTGCTAGAGATCGGATAGCGGGAGGGGGGGAGCAGTTCTTC. The chain carries TRBV20-1 and TRBJ2-1; TRBD2 aligns across 11 bases. The germline gives CDR1 DFQATT, CDR2 SNEGSKA (reference sequence). V trimming: 0 bases; J trimming: 10 bases; junction bases outside the gene matches: 8. This CDR3 comprises 15 residues.

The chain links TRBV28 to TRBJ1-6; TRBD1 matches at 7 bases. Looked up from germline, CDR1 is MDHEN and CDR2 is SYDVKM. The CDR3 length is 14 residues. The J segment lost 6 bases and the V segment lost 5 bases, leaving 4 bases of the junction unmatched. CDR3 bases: TGTGCCAGCAGTGGAGGGGGCGGTAATTCACCCCTCCACTTT. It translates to CASSGGGGNSPLHF. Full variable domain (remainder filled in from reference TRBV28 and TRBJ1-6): DVKVTQSSRYLVKRTGEKVFLECVQDMDHENMFWYRQDPGLGLRLIYFSYDVKMKEKGDIPEGYSVSREKKERFSLILESASTNQTSMYLCASSGGGGNSPLHFGNGTRLTVT.

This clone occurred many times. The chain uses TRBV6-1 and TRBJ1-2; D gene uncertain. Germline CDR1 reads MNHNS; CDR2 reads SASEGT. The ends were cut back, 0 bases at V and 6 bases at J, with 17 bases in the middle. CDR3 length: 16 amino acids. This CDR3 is CASSEAGSLPRDGYTF. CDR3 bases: TGTGCCAGCAGTGAAGCAGGTAGCCTTCCGAGGGATGGCTACACCTTC.

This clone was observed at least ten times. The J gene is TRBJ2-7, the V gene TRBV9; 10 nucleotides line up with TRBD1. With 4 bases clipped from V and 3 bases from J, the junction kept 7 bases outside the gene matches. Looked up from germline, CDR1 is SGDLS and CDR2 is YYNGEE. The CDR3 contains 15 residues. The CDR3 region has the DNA TGTGCCAGCAGCCCCTCCGGGACAGGGGTCTACGAGCAGTACTTC. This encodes CASSPSGTGVYEQYF.

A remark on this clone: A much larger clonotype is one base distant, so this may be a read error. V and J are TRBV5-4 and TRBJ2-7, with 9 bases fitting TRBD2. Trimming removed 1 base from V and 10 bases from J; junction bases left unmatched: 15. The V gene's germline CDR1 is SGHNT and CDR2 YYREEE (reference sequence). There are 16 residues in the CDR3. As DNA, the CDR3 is TGTGCCAGCAGCTTGCAGGGGCTAGCGGGGCCTACGGCCCAGTACTTC. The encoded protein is CASSLQGLAGPTAQYF.

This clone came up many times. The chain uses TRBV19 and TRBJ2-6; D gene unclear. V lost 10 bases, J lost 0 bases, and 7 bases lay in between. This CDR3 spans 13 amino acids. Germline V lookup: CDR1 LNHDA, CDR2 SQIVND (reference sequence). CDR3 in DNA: TGTGCCACCGTGAACTCTGGGGCCAACGTCCTGACTTTC. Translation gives CATVNSGANVLTF.

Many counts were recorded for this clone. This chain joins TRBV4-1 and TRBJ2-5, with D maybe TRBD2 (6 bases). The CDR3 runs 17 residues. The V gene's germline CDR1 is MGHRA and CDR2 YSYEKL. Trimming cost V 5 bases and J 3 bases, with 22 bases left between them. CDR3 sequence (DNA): TGCGCCAGCAGCTCAATCCTGATCGGGGGAGCAAAAGAGACCCAGTACTTC. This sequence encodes CASSSILIGGAKETQYF.

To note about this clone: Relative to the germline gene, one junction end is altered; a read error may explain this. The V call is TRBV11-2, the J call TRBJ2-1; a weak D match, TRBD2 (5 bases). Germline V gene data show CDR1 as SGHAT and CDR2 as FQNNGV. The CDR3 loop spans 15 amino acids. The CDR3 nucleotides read TGTGCCAGCAGCCGGTTAGCGTGCCGCTACAATGATCAGTTCTTC. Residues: CASSRLACRYNDQFF.

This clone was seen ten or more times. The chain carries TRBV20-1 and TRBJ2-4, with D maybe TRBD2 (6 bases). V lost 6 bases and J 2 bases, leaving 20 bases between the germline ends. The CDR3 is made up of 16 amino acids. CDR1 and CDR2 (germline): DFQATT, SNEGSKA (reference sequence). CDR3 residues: CSAVSPGSRTKNIQYF. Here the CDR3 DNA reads TGCAGTGCCGTGAGTCCCGGGAGTCGGACCAAAAACATTCAGTACTTC.

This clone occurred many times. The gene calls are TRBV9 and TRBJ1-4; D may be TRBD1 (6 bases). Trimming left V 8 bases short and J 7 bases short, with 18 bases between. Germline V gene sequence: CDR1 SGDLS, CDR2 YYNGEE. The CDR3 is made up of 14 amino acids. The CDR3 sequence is CASGGGHTREKLFF. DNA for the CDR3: TGTGCCAGTGGTGGGGGACACACCCGTGAAAAACTGTTTTTT.

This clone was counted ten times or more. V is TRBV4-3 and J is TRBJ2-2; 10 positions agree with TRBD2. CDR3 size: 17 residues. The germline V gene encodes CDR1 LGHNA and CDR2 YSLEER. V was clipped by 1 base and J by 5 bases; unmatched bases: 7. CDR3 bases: TGCGCCAGCAGCCAAGTGGGGGAAGCGGGAGGGACCGGGGAGCTGTTTTTT. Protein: CASSQVGEAGGTGELFF.

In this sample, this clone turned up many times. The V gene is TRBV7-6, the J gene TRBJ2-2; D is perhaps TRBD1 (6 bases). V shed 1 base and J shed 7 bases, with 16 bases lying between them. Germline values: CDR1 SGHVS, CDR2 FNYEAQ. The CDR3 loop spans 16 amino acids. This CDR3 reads CASSLGLPGEGGELFF. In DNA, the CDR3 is TGTGCCAGCAGCTTAGGTTTGCCAGGGGAAGGCGGGGAGCTGTTTTTT.

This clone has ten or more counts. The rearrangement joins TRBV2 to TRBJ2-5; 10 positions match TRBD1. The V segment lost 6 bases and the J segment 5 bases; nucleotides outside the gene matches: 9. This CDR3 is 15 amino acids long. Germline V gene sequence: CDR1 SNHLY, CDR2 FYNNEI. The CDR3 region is CASRVRQGARETQYF. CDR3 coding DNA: TGTGCCAGCAGGGTCCGACAGGGGGCGCGTGAGACCCAGTACTTC.

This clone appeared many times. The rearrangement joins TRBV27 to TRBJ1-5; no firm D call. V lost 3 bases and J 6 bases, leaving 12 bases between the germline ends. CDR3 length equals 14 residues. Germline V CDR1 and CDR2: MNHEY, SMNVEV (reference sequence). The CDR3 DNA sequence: TGTGCCAGCAGTTTCCCCCCCCCCGGTCAGCCCCAGCATTTT. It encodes CASSFPPPGQPQHF.

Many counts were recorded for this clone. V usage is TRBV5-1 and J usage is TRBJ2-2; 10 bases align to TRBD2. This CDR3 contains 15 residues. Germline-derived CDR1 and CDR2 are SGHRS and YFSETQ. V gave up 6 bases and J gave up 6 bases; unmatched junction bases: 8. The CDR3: CASNWASGSSGELFF. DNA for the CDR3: TGCGCCAGCAATTGGGCTAGCGGGAGTTCCGGGGAGCTGTTTTTT.

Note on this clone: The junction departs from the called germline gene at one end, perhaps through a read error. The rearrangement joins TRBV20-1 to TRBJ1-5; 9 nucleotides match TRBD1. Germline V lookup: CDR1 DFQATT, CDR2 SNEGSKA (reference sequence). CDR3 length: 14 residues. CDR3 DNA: TGCAGTACTAGGGCGGGACAGGGTGGTCAGCCCCAGCATTTT. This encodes CSTRAGQGGQPQHF.

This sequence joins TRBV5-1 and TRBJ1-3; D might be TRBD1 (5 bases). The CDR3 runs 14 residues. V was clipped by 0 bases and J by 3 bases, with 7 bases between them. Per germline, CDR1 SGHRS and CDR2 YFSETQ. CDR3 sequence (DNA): TGCGCCAGCAGCTTGGCAGGGATTGGAAACACCATATATTTT. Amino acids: CASSLAGIGNTIYF.

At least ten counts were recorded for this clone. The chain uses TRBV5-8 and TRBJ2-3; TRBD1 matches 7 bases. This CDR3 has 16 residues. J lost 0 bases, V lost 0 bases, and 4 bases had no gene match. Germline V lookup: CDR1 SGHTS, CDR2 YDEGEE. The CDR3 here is CASSLGDSPSTDTQYF. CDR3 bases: TGTGCCAGCAGCTTGGGGGACAGTCCTAGCACAGATACGCAGTATTTT.

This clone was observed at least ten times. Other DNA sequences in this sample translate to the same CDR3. The CDR3 region is CASSSYDISGNTIYF. CDR3 nucleotides: TGTGCCAGCAGTTCCTATGATATCTCTGGAAACACCATATATTTT. The chain couples TRBV7-9 to TRBJ1-3; D remains unclear. CDR1 and CDR2 from the germline V gene are SEHNR and FQNEAQ (reference sequence). Between the trimmed V and J ends, which lost 6 bases and 0 bases, there was a span of 12 bases. The CDR3 has 15 residues.

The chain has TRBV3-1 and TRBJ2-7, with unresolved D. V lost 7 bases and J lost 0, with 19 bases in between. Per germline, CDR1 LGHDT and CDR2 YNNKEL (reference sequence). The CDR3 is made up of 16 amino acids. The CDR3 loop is CASIQATGRNSYEQYF. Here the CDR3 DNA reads TGTGCCAGCATCCAGGCGACCGGACGGAACTCCTACGAGCAGTACTTC.

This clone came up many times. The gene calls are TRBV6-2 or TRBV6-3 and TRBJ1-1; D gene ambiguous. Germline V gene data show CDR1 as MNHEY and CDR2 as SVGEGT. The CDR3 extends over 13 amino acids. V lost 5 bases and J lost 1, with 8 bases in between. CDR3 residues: CASSARENTEAFF. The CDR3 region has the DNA TGTGCCAGCAGTGCTAGGGAGAACACTGAAGCTTTCTTT.